There are many counts of the clone carrying this TCR beta chain. These data are taken from a study of regulatory T cells in long-lasting Graves disease. Time point here: newly diagnosed GD, antithyroid drugs for less than 3 months. The authors made the TCR library using RNA they extracted from PBMCs. EDTA tubes were used for drawing 8.5 to 9 milliliters of peripheral blood. Sequencing libraries for TCR beta were prepared with iRepertoire HTBI primers and Arm-PCR of CDR3 regions. TCRdb processed the multiplex PCR reads anew with MiXCR; each CDR3 protein has one entry. The table lists around 250,000 distinct CDR3 sequences, around a sixth of them singletons. These records were also assigned to another study, of T cells in Graves' hyperthyroidism and ophthalmopathy. That paper notes: Exclusion of a patient resulted from uncontrolled infection, other autoimmune disease, pregnancy or lactation.

This TCR was sampled from a woman in her thirties with Graves disease. The sample consisted of peripheral blood mononuclear cells (PBMCs), taken at new diagnosis, from a patient treated with antithyroid drugs.

CDR3 sequence (DNA): TGCGCCAGCAGTACCGGGACGGGCTCACCTAACTATGGCTACACCTTC. Translating it yields CASSTGTGSPNYGYTF. The J gene is TRBJ1-2, the V gene TRBV5-1, with D possibly TRBD1 on 5 matching bases. Germline V gene data show CDR1 as SGHRS and CDR2 as YFSETQ. The CDR3 is 16 residues long. The V gene lost 5 bases and the J gene lost 0 bases, with 17 bases spanning the gap.